These T cell receptor beta chains were read from a single sample in a study of control samples from healthy donors and cancer patients. Method: immunoSEQ multiplex PCR; TCRdb's copy keeps in-frame clones and lacks some. The repertoire has roughly 73,000 clones, approximately 80% of them found once; the top ten carry under 30%. The specimen was blood. Every receptor here comes from a man over 45 in good health. Both conserved end residues are part of each CDR3. The D gene is left open where the match is weak. Size values are once, few and many counts, or a class for expanded clones, and some rows have none.

TRBJ2-5,13,TRBD1,TRBV30,-,TGTGCCTGGGCTCTGACAGGGGGGGAGACCCAGTACTTC,CAWALTGGETQYF
TRBJ2-7,13,-,TRBV18,-,TGTGCCAGCTCGCCGAAGGTGAACTACGAGCAGTACTTC,CASSPKVNYEQYF
TRBJ2-7,14,-,TRBV6-6,-,TGTGCCAGCACTGACAGCGGAGCACTTTACGAGCAGTACTTC,CASTDSGALYEQYF
TRBJ2-7,15,TRBD1,TRBV6-5,-,TGTGCCAGCAGCATATACAGGGGGATCGCCTACGAGCAGTACTTC,CASSIYRGIAYEQYF
TRBJ2-7,16,TRBD2,TRBV27,-,TGTGCCAGCAGCTCCCTACCGGGACTAGCTACCGACGAGCAGTACTTC,CASSSLPGLATDEQYF
TRBJ1-2,18,TRBD1,TRBV15,-,TGTGCCACCAAGAAGCGTCCGGGACAGGGAACACGAAGCTATGGCTACACCTTC,CATKKRPGQGTRSYGYTF
TRBJ1-2,13,-,TRBV27,few,TGTGCCAGCAGTTTCAGGGAGGGATATGGCTACACCTTC,CASSFREGYGYTF
TRBJ2-3,15,TRBD1,TRBV6-4,-,TGTGCCAGCAGTGACACGGACAGGGGCACAGATACGCAGTATTTT,CASSDTDRGTDTQYF
TRBJ2-1,16,-,TRBV6-2/TRBV6-3,-,TGTGCCAGCAGCCCGCGAGGCGGCAGGGCGTACAATGAGCAGTTCTTC,CASSPRGGRAYNEQFF
TRBJ1-2,16,TRBD1,TRBV10-1,-,TGCGCCAGCAGTGGCTCCAGGGGGCCTTCTAACTATGGCTACACCTTC,CASSGSRGPSNYGYTF
TRBJ1-2,16,TRBD1,TRBV18,-,TGTGCCAGCTCACCTCCGGAAGGACAGGGGGTAGGAGGCTACACCTTC,CASSPPEGQGVGGYTF
TRBJ2-7,16,-,TRBV5-1,once,TGCGCCAGCAGCTTGGCTTTACGGACAGTATCCTACGAGCAGTACTTC,CASSLALRTVSYEQYF
TRBJ2-1,19,-,TRBV6-2/TRBV6-3,-,TGTGCCAGCAGTTACTCGAGGGGGCGGGAGAGACGGCCCTACAATGAGCAGTTCTTC,CASSYSRGRERRPYNEQFF
TRBJ2-5,15,-,TRBV3-1/TRBV3-2,-,TGTGCCAGCAGCCAAGATCCGGTGCCGGGAGAGACCCAGTACTTC,CASSQDPVPGETQYF
TRBJ1-4,17,-,TRBV3-1/TRBV3-2,-,TGTGCCAGCAGCCAAGGTTCGGTTTGGAGGCGGAATGAAAAACTGTTTTTT,CASSQGSVWRRNEKLFF
TRBJ1-1,14,TRBD1,TRBV11-2,-,TGTGCCAGCAGCTCCGGACAGGGAGAGACTGAAGCTTTCTTT,CASSSGQGETEAFF
TRBJ1-2,13,TRBD1,TRBV4-1,many,TGCGCCAGCAGTCACGGACAGGGGTATGGCTACACCTTC,CASSHGQGYGYTF
TRBJ2-5,14,-,TRBV12-5,few,TGTGCTAGTGGTCCCAGGGGCGGCGGGGAGACCCAGTACTTC,CASGPRGGGETQYF
TRBJ2-7,12,-,TRBV10-2,-,TGCGCCAGCAGTGATCCAGGGGACGAGCAGTACTTC,CASSDPGDEQYF
TRBJ1-2,17,TRBD1,TRBV4-2,once,TGTGCCAGCAGCCAAGATCGTGGGACAGGTACCGCCTATGGCTACACCTTC,CASSQDRGTGTAYGYTF
TRBJ2-3,14,-,TRBV7-7,-,TGTGCTAGCAGCCTCGGACACGGCACAGATACGCAGTATTTT,CASSLGHGTDTQYF
TRBJ1-2,18,TRBD1,TRBV4-1,-,TGCGCCAGCAGCCAAGATCTACACGGGACAGGGCAAGACTATGGCTACACCTTC,CASSQDLHGTGQDYGYTF
TRBJ2-3,13,-,TRBV28,few,TGTGCCAGCAGCTCGGGCAGCACAGATACGCAGTATTTT,CASSSGSTDTQYF
TRBJ1-5,15,-,TRBV6-4,-,TGTGCCAGCAGTGACTCCCTCGGACCTAATCAGCCCCAGCATTTT,CASSDSLGPNQPQHF
TRBJ1-1,12,-,TRBV6-1,-,TGTGCCAGCAGTGAACATGCAAGTGAAGCTTTCTTT,CASSEHASEAFF
TRBJ1-1,14,-,TRBV15,-,TGTGCCACCAGCAGAGATCACAGACCCGCTGTGACTTTCTTT,CATSRDHRPAVTFF
TRBJ1-6,14,-,TRBV2,-,TGTGCCAGCAGTGAAACAGGGTTTAATTCACCCCTCCACTTT,CASSETGFNSPLHF
TRBJ2-7,14,-,TRBV27,-,TGTGCCAGCAGTTTATGGAGAGGAGACTACGAGCAGTACTTC,CASSLWRGDYEQYF
TRBJ2-2,15,TRBD2,TRBV7-2,-,TGTGCCAGCAGCTTACAGGGAGGGGATGTCGGGGAGCTGTTTTTT,CASSLQGGDVGELFF
TRBJ2-3,16,TRBD2,TRBV11-2,-,TGTGCCAGCAGCCCCCCGAGAAGCGGGAGGCCCGATACGCAGTATTTT,CASSPPRSGRPDTQYF
TRBJ2-3,13,-,TRBV28,-,TGTGCCAGCCTTCAGGTAGCTGCAGATACGCAGTATTTT,CASLQVAADTQYF
TRBJ1-5,13,-,TRBV7-2,once,TGTGCCAGCAGCTTCGACGCGAGTCAGCCCCAGCATTTT,CASSFDASQPQHF
TRBJ2-7,15,TRBD1,TRBV2,-,TGTGCCAGCAGTGTCGACAGGGGCCTTCGGTACGAGCAGTACTTC,CASSVDRGLRYEQYF
TRBJ2-7,12,TRBD1,TRBV11-1,-,TGTGCCAGCAGCTCCCCGACAGGGGAGCAGTACTTC,CASSSPTGEQYF
TRBJ2-5,15,TRBD1,TRBV25-1,few,TGTGCCAGCAGTGAAGGACAGGCCTACCAAGAGACCCAGTACTTC,CASSEGQAYQETQYF
TRBJ1-1,12,-,TRBV7-9,-,TGTGCCAGCAGCCGGGGGGGCACTGAAGCTTTCTTT,CASSRGGTEAFF
TRBJ2-1,16,-,TRBV3-1/TRBV3-2,-,TGTGCCAGCAGCCGGGTAGGGGGGAGAGGGGGAAATGAGCAGTTCTTC,CASSRVGGRGGNEQFF
TRBJ2-7,11,-,TRBV6-5,-,TGTGCCAGCAATACAGGCTACGAGCAGTACTTC,CASNTGYEQYF
TRBJ1-2,15,-,TRBV7-9,few,TGTGCCAGCAGCTTATCAGGGACAACTAACTATGGCTACACCTTC,CASSLSGTTNYGYTF
TRBJ2-1,15,-,TRBV6-5,-,TGTGCCAGCAGTTACTTCAGATTTGGGTCTAGTGAGCAGTTCTTC,CASSYFRFGSSEQFF
TRBJ1-1,12,-,TRBV28,-,TGTGCCAGCAGTCCTTACGACACTGAAGCTTTCTTT,CASSPYDTEAFF
TRBJ2-2,11,-,TRBV25-1,-,TGTGCCAGCAGTGGAAGCGGGGAGCTGTTTTTT,CASSGSGELFF
TRBJ1-1,16,TRBD1,TRBV6-2/TRBV6-3,-,TGTGCCAGCAGTACAGACAGGGGCGCCCTTGGCACTGAAGCTTTCTTT,CASSTDRGALGTEAFF
TRBJ1-3,14,TRBD1,TRBV9,-,TGTGCCAGCAGCGCCCAACAGCACAGGGGCCCCATATATTTT,CASSAQQHRGPIYF
TRBJ1-2,14,-,TRBV7-8,-,TGTGCCAGCAGCTTAGTAAGGAGGGAAGACGGCTACACCTTC,CASSLVRREDGYTF
TRBJ2-4,13,-,TRBV29-1,-,TGCAGCGTAAACTTTCTAGCCAAAAACATTCAGTACTTC,CSVNFLAKNIQYF
TRBJ1-1,13,-,TRBV7-3,-,TGTGCCAGCGAGAGGGAGATGGTCACTGAAGCTTTCTTT,CASEREMVTEAFF
TRBJ2-7,15,-,TRBV7-9,-,TGTGCCAGCAGCTCCCCGGGCAGGAGCTCCTACGAGCAGTACTTC,CASSSPGRSSYEQYF
TRBJ2-5,14,TRBD2,TRBV19,-,TGTGCCAGTAGTAGCGGGGGGGCAAAAGAGACCCAGTACTTC,CASSSGGAKETQYF
TRBJ1-5,15,TRBD1,TRBV27,-,TGTGCCAGCAGTGGAGGACAGGGAGGCAATCAGCCCCAGCATTTT,CASSGGQGGNQPQHF
TRBJ2-1,16,TRBD2,TRBV4-3,-,TGCGCCAGCAGCCAAGATAGCGGGGGGGCCTACAATGAGCAGTTCTTC,CASSQDSGGAYNEQFF
TRBJ1-1,15,-,TRBV19,-,TGTGCCAGTAGTATGTTAGGGCATTTGAACACTGAAGCTTTCTTT,CASSMLGHLNTEAFF
TRBJ2-1,16,TRBD2,TRBV7-3,-,TGTGCCAGCAGCAACGCTCTAGCGGGCCGGCCGCGGGAGCAGTTCTTC,CASSNALAGRPREQFF
TRBJ1-2,15,-,TRBV7-2,few,TGTGCCAGCAGCTTATTAACGGCGCGGACAGATGGCTACACCTTC,CASSLLTARTDGYTF
TRBJ2-3,18,TRBD2,TRBV25-1,-,TGTGCCAGCAGTGGGAATCGAGACGGACTAGCGGGCACAGATACGCAGTATTTT,CASSGNRDGLAGTDTQYF
TRBJ2-5,14,-,TRBV14,-,TGTGCCAGCAGCCAAGTTCAGGGGCTAGAGACCCAGTACTTC,CASSQVQGLETQYF
TRBJ2-7,16,TRBD1,TRBV19,-,TGTGCCAGTAGCAGACAGGGGGCGCCCCTGGAATACGAGCAGTACTTC,CASSRQGAPLEYEQYF
TRBJ1-2,13,-,TRBV5-4,-,TGTGCCAGCAGCTCCACAGGGATTTTTGGCTACACCTTC,CASSSTGIFGYTF
TRBJ2-7,11,TRBD1,TRBV29-1,-,TGCAGCGTAGGACAGGGCCACGAGCAGTACTTC,CSVGQGHEQYF
TRBJ2-3,14,-,TRBV10-2,-,TGCGCCAGCAGTGAGGGGGGCCGGGCAGATACGCAGTATTTT,CASSEGGRADTQYF